A single T cell receptor (beta chain) is shown here with its context. No antigen is known for it. Base qualities are not recorded, but no much larger clone differs from it by a single base. Preparation of the library involved the immunoSEQ multiplex PCR assay. The table comes from immuneACCESS by way of TCRdb, which keeps in-frame sequences with V and J called. Part of the clones is missing from these tables; in studies checked, under half for an unresolved V gene and the rest for unknown reasons. The sample contains roughly 81,000 clones, 97% of them found a single time. The top ten clonotypes cover more than 0.15% of the sample. The sample comes from a study of technical replicates of blood from four donors (dated by TCRdb to about 2017). Taken from cysteine to phenylalanine, the CDR3 has 19 residues. The entry retains the CDR3 DNA only, 57 bases that are in frame from base 1. The germline V gene (reference sequence) supplies CDR1 LNHDA and CDR2 SQIVND. Between the V and J ends, shortened by 0 bases and 5 bases respectively, the junction contains 22 bases.

The rearranged segments are TRBV19 and TRBJ2-2; the D gene is possibly TRBD2, with 7 bases matching. The sequenced sample consisted of T cells isolated from PBMCs. This TCR derives from a human donor in good health. The CDR3 reads as follows: CASSIDLSPGAGVTGELFF. The DNA is TGTGCCAGTAGTATAGATCTATCACCGGGGGCGGGAGTAACCGGGGAGCTGTTTTTT.